This T cell receptor (beta chain) was documented in a study of cytomegalovirus exposure and HLA in healthy donors. Overall study context: A preliminary data release comprised roughly 85 million unique TCRs obtained from HLA-typed donors. Study-wide findings and caveats: In a later analysis, compared with equally common non-associated chains, HLA-associated beta chains were more expanded. Immune exposure information available was restricted to CMV serostatus.

The length of the CDR3 is 15 residues. Germline-derived CDR1 and CDR2 are SSHAT and FNYEAQ (reference sequence). The trim removed 7 bases at V and 3 bases at J, leaving 8 bases unmatched. Primers included in the PCR were 60 Vbeta and 13 Jbeta primers. Profiling relied on immunoSEQ multiplex PCR, and the TCRdb table lists in-frame clones only, not all of them. The top ten clones hold around 2.1% of a sample with around 130,000 clones, more than 60% of them seen once. A remark on this clone: Its antigen is unknown.

The source of this sequence is a woman between 40 and 50 years old in good health and CMV-seropositive. The J gene is TRBJ2-2, the V gene TRBV7-7, with 7 bases matching TRBD1. The sample taken for sequencing was PBMCs. The CDR3 spells CASTTGTDHTGELFF. CDR3 in DNA: TGTGCCAGCACCACCGGGACAGATCACACCGGGGAGCTGTTTTTT. Variable domain in full (rest from reference TRBV7-7 and TRBJ2-2): GAGVSQSPRYKVTKRGQDVTLRCDPISSHATLYWYQQALGQGPEFLTYFNYEAQPDKSGLPSDRFSAERPEGSISTLTIQRTEQRDSAMYRCASTTGTDHTGELFFGEGSRLTVL.